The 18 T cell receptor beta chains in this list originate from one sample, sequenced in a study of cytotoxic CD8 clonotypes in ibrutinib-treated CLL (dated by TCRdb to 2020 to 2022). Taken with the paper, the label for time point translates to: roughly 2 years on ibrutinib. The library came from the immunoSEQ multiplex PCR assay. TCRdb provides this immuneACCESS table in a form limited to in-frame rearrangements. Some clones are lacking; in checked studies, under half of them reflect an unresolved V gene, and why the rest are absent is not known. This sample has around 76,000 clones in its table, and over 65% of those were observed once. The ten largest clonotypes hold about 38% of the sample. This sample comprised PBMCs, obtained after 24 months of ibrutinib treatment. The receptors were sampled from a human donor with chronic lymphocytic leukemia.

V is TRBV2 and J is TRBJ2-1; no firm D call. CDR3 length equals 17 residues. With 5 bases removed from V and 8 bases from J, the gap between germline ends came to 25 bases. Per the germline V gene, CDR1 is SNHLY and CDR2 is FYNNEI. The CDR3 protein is CASSLNPAQTRTYEQFF. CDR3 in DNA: TGTGCCAGCAGTTTGAACCCGGCCCAAACGAGGACCTATGAGCAGTTCTTC. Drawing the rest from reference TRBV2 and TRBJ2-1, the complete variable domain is EPEVTQTPSHQVTQMGQEVILRCVPISNHLYFYWYRQILGQKVEFLVSFYNNEISEKSEIFDDQFSVERPDGSNFTLKIRSTKLEDSAMYFCASSLNPAQTRTYEQFFGPGTRLTVL.

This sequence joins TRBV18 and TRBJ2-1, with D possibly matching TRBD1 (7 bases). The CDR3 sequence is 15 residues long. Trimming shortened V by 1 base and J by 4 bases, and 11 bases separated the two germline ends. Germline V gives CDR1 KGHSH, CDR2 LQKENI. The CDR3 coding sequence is TGTGCCAGCTCACCACTGACAGGGAGGTACAATGAGCAGTTCTTC. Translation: CASSPLTGRYNEQFF.

The CDR3, as DNA: TGCGCCAGCAGCTTGGCCCAGGGAAGGAACACTGAAGCTTTCTTT. It translates to CASSLAQGRNTEAFF. The chain combines TRBV5-1 with TRBJ1-1, with a tentative D call TRBD1 (5 bases). The CDR3 covers 15 residues. The ends were cut back, 0 bases at V and 1 base at J, with 10 bases in the middle. CDR1 SGHRS and CDR2 YFSETQ come from the germline V gene.

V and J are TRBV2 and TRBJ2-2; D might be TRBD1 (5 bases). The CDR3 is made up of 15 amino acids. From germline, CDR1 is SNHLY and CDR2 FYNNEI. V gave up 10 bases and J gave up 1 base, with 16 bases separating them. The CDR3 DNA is TGTGCCAAACAAAAGGGCCAGGGGAACACCGGGGAGCTGTTTTTT. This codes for CAKQKGQGNTGELFF. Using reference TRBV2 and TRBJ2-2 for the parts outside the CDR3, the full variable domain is EPEVTQTPSHQVTQMGQEVILRCVPISNHLYFYWYRQILGQKVEFLVSFYNNEISEKSEIFDDQFSVERPDGSNFTLKIRSTKLEDSAMYFCAKQKGQGNTGELFFGEGSRLTVL.

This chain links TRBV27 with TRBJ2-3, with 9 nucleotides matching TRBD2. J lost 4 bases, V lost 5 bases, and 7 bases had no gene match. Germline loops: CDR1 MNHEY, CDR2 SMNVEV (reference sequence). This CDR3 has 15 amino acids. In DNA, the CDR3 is TGTGCCAGCAGTGGAGCGGGAGGAGTCTCAGATACGCAGTATTTT. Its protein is CASSGAGGVSDTQYF.

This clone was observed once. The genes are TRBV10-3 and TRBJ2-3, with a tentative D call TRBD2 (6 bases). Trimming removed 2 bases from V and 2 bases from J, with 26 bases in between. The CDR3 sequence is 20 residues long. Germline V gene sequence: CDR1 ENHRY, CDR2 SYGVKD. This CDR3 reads CAISEPQRGAGSDDTDTQYF. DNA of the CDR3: TGTGCCATCAGTGAGCCCCAGCGAGGGGCGGGATCAGACGACACAGATACGCAGTATTTT.

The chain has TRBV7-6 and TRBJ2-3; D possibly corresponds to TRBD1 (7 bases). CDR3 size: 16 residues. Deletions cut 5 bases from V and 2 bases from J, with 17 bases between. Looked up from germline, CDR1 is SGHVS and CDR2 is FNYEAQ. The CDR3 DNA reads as TGTGCCAGCAGCCAAAACAGGGGAGGATACACAGATACGCAGTATTTT. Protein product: CASSQNRGGYTDTQYF. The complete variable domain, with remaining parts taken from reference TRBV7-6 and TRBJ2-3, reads GAGVSQSPRYKVTKRGQDVALRCDPISGHVSLYWYRQALGQGPEFLTYFNYEAQQDKSGLPNDRFSAERPEGSISTLTIQRTEQRDSAMYRCASSQNRGGYTDTQYFGPGTRLTVL.

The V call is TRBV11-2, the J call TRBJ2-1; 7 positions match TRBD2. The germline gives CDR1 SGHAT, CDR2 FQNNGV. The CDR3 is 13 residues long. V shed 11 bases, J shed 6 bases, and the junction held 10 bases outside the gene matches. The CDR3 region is CAGGGSRGNEQFF. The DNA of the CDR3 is TGTGCCGGGGGGGGTAGCCGCGGCAATGAGCAGTTCTTC.

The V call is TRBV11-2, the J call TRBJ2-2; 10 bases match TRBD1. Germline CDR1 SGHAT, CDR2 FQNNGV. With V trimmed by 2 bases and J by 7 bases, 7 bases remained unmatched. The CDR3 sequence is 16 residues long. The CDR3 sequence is CASSLKTGGEGGELFF. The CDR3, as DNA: TGTGCCAGCAGCTTAAAGACAGGGGGCGAGGGCGGGGAGCTGTTTTTT.

The DNA for the CDR3 is TGTGCCAGCAGTAGAGAATATTCTCGGGGCTACACCTTC. Its translation is CASSREYSRGYTF. The chain recombines TRBV27 with TRBJ1-2; D is undetermined. Germline lookup yields CDR1 MNHEY and CDR2 SMNVEV (reference sequence). This CDR3 region has 13 residues. Trimming pared 5 bases from V and 8 bases from J, leaving 15 bases between.

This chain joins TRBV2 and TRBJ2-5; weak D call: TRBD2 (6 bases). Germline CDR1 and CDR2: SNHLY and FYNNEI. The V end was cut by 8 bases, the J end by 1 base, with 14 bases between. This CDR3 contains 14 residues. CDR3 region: CASLARRVQETQYF. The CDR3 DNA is TGTGCCAGCCTAGCCAGGAGGGTCCAAGAGACCCAGTACTTC.

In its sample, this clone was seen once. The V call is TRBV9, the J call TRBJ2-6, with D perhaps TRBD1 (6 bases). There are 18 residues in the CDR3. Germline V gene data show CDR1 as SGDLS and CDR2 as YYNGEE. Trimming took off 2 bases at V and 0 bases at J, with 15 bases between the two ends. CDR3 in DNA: TGTGCCAGCAGCGTTCTGGACAGTGCCCCCTCTGGGGCCAACGTCCTGACTTTC. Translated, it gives CASSVLDSAPSGANVLTF.

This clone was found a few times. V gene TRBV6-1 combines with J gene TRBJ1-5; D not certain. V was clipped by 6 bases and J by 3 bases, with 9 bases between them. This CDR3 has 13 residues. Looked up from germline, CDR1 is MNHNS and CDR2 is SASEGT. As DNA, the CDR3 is TGTGCCAGCAGCCCCGCCCCCAATCAGCCCCAGCATTTT. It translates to CASSPAPNQPQHF.

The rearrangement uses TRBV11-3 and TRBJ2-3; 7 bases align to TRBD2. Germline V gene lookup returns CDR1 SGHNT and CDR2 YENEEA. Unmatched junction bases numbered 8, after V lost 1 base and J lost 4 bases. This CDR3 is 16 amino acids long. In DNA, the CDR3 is TGTGCCAGCAGCTTAGGGGAAGCGGGAAGGGCAGATACGCAGTATTTT. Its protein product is CASSLGEAGRADTQYF.

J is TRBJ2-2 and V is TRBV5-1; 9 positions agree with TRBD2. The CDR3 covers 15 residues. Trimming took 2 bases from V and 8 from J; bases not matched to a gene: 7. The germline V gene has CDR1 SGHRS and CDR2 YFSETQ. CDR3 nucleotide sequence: TGCGCCAGCAGCTTTGCCGTAGCGGGAGAGGGGGAGCTGTTTTTT. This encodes CASSFAVAGEGELFF. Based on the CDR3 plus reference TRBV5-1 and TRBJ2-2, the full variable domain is KAGVTQTPRYLIKTRGQQVTLSCSPISGHRSVSWYQQTPGQGLQFLFEYFSETQRNKGNFPGRFSGRQFSNSRSEMNVSTLELGDSALYLCASSFAVAGEGELFFGEGSRLTVL.

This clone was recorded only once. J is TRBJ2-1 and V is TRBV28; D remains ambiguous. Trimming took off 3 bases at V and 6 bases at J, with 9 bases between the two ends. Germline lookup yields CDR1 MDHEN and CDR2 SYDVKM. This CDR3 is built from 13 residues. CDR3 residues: CASSLVTRNEQFF. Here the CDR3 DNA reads TGTGCCAGCAGTTTGGTTACTCGCAATGAGCAGTTCTTC.

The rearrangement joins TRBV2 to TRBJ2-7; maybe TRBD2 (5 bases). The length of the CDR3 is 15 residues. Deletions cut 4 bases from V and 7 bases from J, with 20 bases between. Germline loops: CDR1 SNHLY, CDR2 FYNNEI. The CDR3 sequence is CASSAMDLSPGEQYF. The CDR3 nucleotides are TGTGCCAGCAGTGCGATGGACCTTTCCCCGGGGGAGCAGTACTTC.

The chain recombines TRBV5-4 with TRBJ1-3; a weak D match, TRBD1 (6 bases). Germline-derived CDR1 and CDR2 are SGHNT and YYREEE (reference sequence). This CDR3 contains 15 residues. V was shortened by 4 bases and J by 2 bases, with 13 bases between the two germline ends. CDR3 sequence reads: CASSLDGGPGNTIYF. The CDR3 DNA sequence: TGTGCCAGCAGCCTGGATGGGGGGCCTGGAAACACCATATATTTT.